A selection of T cell receptor beta chains follows, all from one sample in a study of a mutant IDH1 vaccine in newly diagnosed glioma. Antigen specificity for these receptors is unknown. Produced via immunoSEQ multiplex PCR; TCRdb's table is partial and in-frame only. The sample has about 30,000 clones, roughly 78% seen once. The sequences come from PBMCs, collected from a glioma patient whose treatment included an IDH1 peptide vaccine. These receptors were taken from a young man with glioma. Each CDR3 is given with its conserved first and last residue. A D gene is named only where the DNA matches it firmly. Expanded clones are given a class, and other clones once, few, many or no size at all.

clone_size j_call d_call v_call cdr3_aa cdr3_nt
NA TRBJ2-5 NA TRBV13 CASSLNGRGETQYF TGTGCCAGCAGCTTAAATGGTCGGGGGGAGACCCAGTACTTC
NA TRBJ2-5 TRBD1 TRBV29-1 CSGTGGEEETQYF TGCAGCGGCACAGGGGGTGAGGAAGAGACCCAGTACTTC
few TRBJ2-5 TRBD1 TRBV19 CASSSALDRGRETQYF TGTGCCAGTAGTTCGGCCCTAGACAGGGGGCGGGAGACCCAGTACTTC
NA TRBJ1-2 NA TRBV28 CASSLITLGMSYTF TGTGCCAGCAGTTTGATAACCTTGGGGATGAGCTACACCTTC
NA TRBJ1-2 NA TRBV21-1 CASSPIGLLGIEVFDGYTF TGTGCCAGCAGCCCTATCGGGCTGTTGGGAATTGAAGTCTTTGATGGCTACACCTTC
NA TRBJ2-5 TRBD2 TRBV11-3 CASSSGLAGHQETQYF TGTGCCAGCAGCTCGGGACTAGCGGGTCACCAAGAGACCCAGTACTTC
NA TRBJ1-6 NA TRBV2 CASKGQRGVSSPLHF TGTGCCAGCAAGGGTCAGCGGGGCGTTAGTTCACCCCTCCACTTT
NA TRBJ1-2 NA TRBV19 CASRSPNRLTGFGYTF TGTGCCAGTAGGAGCCCCAACAGGCTCACCGGGTTTGGCTACACCTTC
NA TRBJ1-1 NA TRBV7-6 CASSTDGNTEAFF TGTGCCAGCAGCACGGACGGCAACACTGAAGCTTTCTTT
NA TRBJ2-5 TRBD2 TRBV29-1 CSERRGGGETQYF TGCAGCGAACGACGCGGGGGAGGAGAGACCCAGTACTTC
NA TRBJ2-3 TRBD2 TRBV5-4 CASSLARTSGGSSTDTQYF TGTGCCAGCAGCTTGGCCCGGACTAGCGGGGGATCAAGCACAGATACGCAGTATTTT
NA TRBJ2-2 TRBD2 TRBV2 CASRSRLAGRANTGELFF TGTGCCAGCAGGTCCCGACTAGCGGGGAGGGCGAACACCGGGGAGCTGTTTTTT
few TRBJ2-2 NA TRBV4-1 CASSQDLGAGITGELFF TGCGCCAGCAGCCAAGATCTGGGGGCAGGCATCACCGGGGAGCTGTTTTTT
NA TRBJ2-2 NA TRBV9 CASSRETSNTGELFF TGTGCCAGCAGCCGAGAGACCTCGAACACCGGGGAGCTGTTTTTT
NA TRBJ2-6 NA TRBV7-2 CASSLDSGANVLTF TGTGCCAGCAGCTTAGATTCGGGGGCCAACGTCCTGACTTTC
NA TRBJ2-7 NA TRBV29-1 CSVVGGVYEQYF TGCAGCGTTGTCGGCGGGGTCTACGAGCAGTACTTC
NA TRBJ2-7 NA TRBV9 CASSKTSGYEQYF TGTGCCAGCAGTAAAACTTCAGGGTACGAGCAGTACTTC
NA TRBJ1-4 NA TRBV14 CASSPRRGSNEKLFF TGTGCCAGCAGCCCACGGAGGGGATCAAATGAAAAACTGTTTTTT
NA TRBJ1-1 NA TRBV4-3 CASSQAPSRGTEAFF TGCGCCAGCAGCCAAGCACCGAGCAGGGGCACTGAAGCTTTCTTT
NA TRBJ2-7 NA TRBV27 CASSARGAGLYEQYF TGTGCCAGCAGTGCCCGGGGAGCGGGTCTGTACGAGCAGTACTTC
NA TRBJ2-3 NA TRBV7-3 CASSPQGLPDTQYF TGTGCCAGCAGCCCCCAAGGGCTACCAGATACGCAGTATTTT
NA TRBJ2-1 TRBD2 TRBV29-1 CSAEWRGGHNEQFF TGCAGCGCAGAATGGCGGGGGGGTCACAATGAGCAGTTCTTC
NA TRBJ2-1 NA TRBV7-9 CASRPRGGALNEQFF TGTGCCAGCAGGCCCCGCGGCGGAGCCCTTAATGAGCAGTTCTTC
once TRBJ2-7 NA TRBV18 CASSPPNGYYEQYF TGTGCCAGCTCACCACCGAACGGGTACTACGAGCAGTACTTC
NA TRBJ1-1 NA TRBV7-8 CASSLKPRTVVRPEAFF TGTGCCAGCAGCTTAAAACCCAGGACAGTAGTTAGGCCTGAAGCTTTCTTT
NA TRBJ1-1 TRBD1 TRBV7-9 CASSLQGQEGTEAFF TGTGCCAGCAGCCTTCAGGGACAGGAGGGCACTGAAGCTTTCTTT
few TRBJ1-1 NA TRBV4-1 CASSQDNENTEAFF TGCGCCAGCAGCCAAGACAACGAGAACACTGAAGCTTTCTTT
NA TRBJ2-7 TRBD1 TRBV4-1 CASRRTGGSSYEQYF TGCGCCAGCCGTCGTACAGGGGGCAGCTCCTACGAGCAGTACTTC
few TRBJ1-5 TRBD1 TRBV27 CASSFRDRDRSNQPQHF TGTGCCAGCAGTTTCCGGGACAGGGATAGAAGCAATCAGCCCCAGCATTTT
NA TRBJ2-1 NA TRBV4-3 CASSQDVQTSEQFF TGCGCCAGCAGCCAAGATGTACAGACCAGTGAGCAGTTCTTC
NA TRBJ2-7 TRBD1 TRBV5-6 CASSRDRGIDEQYF TGTGCCAGCTCCCGGGACAGGGGGATCGACGAGCAGTACTTC
NA TRBJ2-7 TRBD1 TRBV5-6 CASSLDMGQREQYF TGTGCCAGCAGCTTGGATATGGGACAGCGCGAGCAGTACTTC
NA TRBJ2-1 NA TRBV9 CASSVGGNDNEQFF TGTGCCAGCAGCGTAGGGGGGAATGACAATGAGCAGTTCTTC
few TRBJ2-5 NA TRBV7-9 CASSPVGQETQYF TGTGCCAGCAGCCCCGTGGGCCAAGAGACCCAGTACTTC
NA TRBJ2-7 NA TRBV6-1 CASSDSGLHLYEQYF TGTGCCAGCAGTGATAGCGGACTCCATCTCTACGAGCAGTACTTC
NA TRBJ2-3 TRBD2 TRBV7-8 CASSLVVLGGVDTQYF TGTGCCAGCAGCTTAGTTGTTCTTGGGGGGGTCGATACGCAGTATTTT
NA TRBJ1-6 TRBD1 TRBV25-1 CASSGQGDGSPLHF TGTGCCAGCAGTGGACAGGGAGATGGGTCACCCCTCCACTTT
NA TRBJ2-1 NA TRBV5-1 CASKGTLAGNEQFF TGCGCCAGCAAGGGGACTTTGGCGGGGAATGAGCAGTTCTTC
NA TRBJ1-2 TRBD1 TRBV6-1 CASRGQPYYGYTF TGTGCCAGCAGGGGACAGCCCTACTATGGCTACACCTTC
NA TRBJ1-2 NA TRBV6-1 CASIPRGDRRKGYTF TGTGCCAGCATCCCCCGAGGAGACCGACGGAAGGGCTACACCTTC
NA TRBJ1-3 NA TRBV29-1 CSATGDTIYF TGCAGCGCCACTGGGGACACCATATATTTT
NA TRBJ1-1 TRBD1 TRBV4-1 CASSHPDRDTAFF TGCGCCAGCAGCCACCCGGACAGGGATACAGCTTTCTTT
NA TRBJ2-5 NA TRBV2 CASSSGGETQYF TGTGCCAGCTCCTCTGGGGGAGAGACCCAGTACTTC
NA TRBJ2-7 NA TRBV25-1 CASSELGLPKQYF TGTGCCAGCAGTGAATTGGGCCTCCCCAAGCAGTACTTC
NA TRBJ2-2 TRBD1 TRBV7-2 CASSPWTGEGGELFF TGTGCCAGCAGCCCCTGGACAGGGGAGGGCGGGGAGCTGTTTTTT
NA TRBJ1-1 NA TRBV13 CASSLSMTGGAEAFF TGTGCCAGCAGCTTATCCATGACAGGAGGCGCTGAAGCTTTCTTT
NA TRBJ1-2 NA TRBV18 CASSPQAGDYGYTF TGTGCCAGCTCCCCTCAGGCAGGGGACTATGGCTACACCTTC
NA TRBJ1-4 NA TRBV5-1 CASSSDQEKLFF TGCGCCAGCAGCTCCGACCAGGAAAAACTGTTTTTT
NA TRBJ1-3 TRBD1 TRBV18 CASSPDRISSGNTIYF TGTGCCAGCTCACCGGACAGGATTTCGTCTGGAAACACCATATATTTT
NA TRBJ2-3 NA TRBV19 CAVRPTSTDTQYF TGTGCCGTCAGACCTACTAGTACAGATACGCAGTATTTT
NA TRBJ1-1 NA TRBV6-1 CASSASLNTEAFF TGTGCCAGCAGTGCCTCCCTGAACACTGAAGCTTTCTTT
few TRBJ2-1 NA TRBV2 CASSGHAASYNEQFF TGTGCCAGCAGTGGACACGCCGCCTCCTACAATGAGCAGTTCTTC
few TRBJ1-1 TRBD1 TRBV2 CASSEEGASEAFF TGTGCCAGCAGTGAGGAGGGGGCATCTGAAGCTTTCTTT
NA TRBJ2-3 TRBD2 TRBV4-3 CASSQDPGTSGDTQYF TGCGCCAGCAGCCAAGATCCCGGGACTAGCGGAGATACGCAGTATTTT
NA TRBJ1-4 TRBD1 TRBV2 CASRDRVKLTGNEKLFF TGTGCCAGCAGAGATCGTGTAAAGTTGACAGGGAATGAAAAACTGTTTTTT
NA TRBJ1-2 NA TRBV5-1 CASSLDPAGGYTF TGCGCCAGCAGCTTGGACCCTGCGGGTGGCTACACCTTC
NA TRBJ2-5 NA TRBV27 CASSLRYGETQYF TGTGCCAGCAGTTTACGGTATGGGGAGACCCAGTACTTC
NA TRBJ2-7 TRBD1 TRBV4-1 CASSTRTGGTYEQYF TGCGCCAGCAGCACCCGGACAGGGGGTACATACGAGCAGTACTTC
NA TRBJ1-1 NA TRBV7-8 CASSLVPSRNTEAFF TGTGCCAGCAGCTTAGTGCCCAGCCGAAACACTGAAGCTTTCTTT
NA TRBJ1-4 NA TRBV6-5 CASGGRLNEKLFF TGTGCCAGCGGGGGGAGACTTAATGAAAAACTGTTTTTT